Reported below is one TCR beta chain. What it recognizes is unknown. Sequenced material consisted of expressed TCRB transcripts (all of the isolated RNA was reverse transcribed). For naive, central memory and regulatory T cell samples, reads averaged around 3.5 million. Sequenced by immunoSEQ multiplex PCR; TCRdb stores in-frame clones only, minus some. The table has more than 200,000 clones, 16% seen once. The data belong to a study of beta chain features in type 1 diabetes. General study points: cDNA-based sequencing might over-represent cells highly expressing TCR. More deletions and fewer insertions at VDJ junctions were seen in type 1 diabetes patients. Type 1 diabetes patients showed a moderate but significant shortening of TCRB CDR3s in all four CD4+ subsets.

The junction had 5 bases not matched to a gene; V was cut back by 4 bases and J by 1 base. The germline V gene encodes CDR1 SGHRS and CDR2 YFSETQ. The CDR3 totals 15 residues. This TCR derives from a man younger than 45 with type 1 diabetes. The genes are TRBV5-1 and TRBJ1-1; 9 bases fit TRBD1. The sequenced material came from naive CD4+ T cells from blood. The CDR3 here is CASSTDRGANTEAFF. CDR3 coding DNA: TGCGCCAGCAGCACGGACAGGGGCGCGAACACTGAAGCTTTCTTT.